This TCR beta chain was obtained from a study of T cells in Graves' hyperthyroidism and ophthalmopathy. Study background: Before any treatment, at initial diagnosis, peripheral blood was collected.

TCR beta CDR3 sequences were amplified from RNA transcripts. A first-round RT-PCR of the TCR CDR3 used the HTBI primer set. From the multiplex PCR reads, TCRdb called clonotypes with MiXCR, one entry per CDR3 protein. The sample carries about 420,000 distinct CDR3 sequences, around 14% recorded once. It was uncontrolled infection, other autoimmune disease, pregnancy or lactation that excluded patients. Cells are PBMCs isolated from over 7.5 ml of fresh blood. V was clipped by 0 bases and J by 8 bases, with 7 bases between them. CDR3 length equals 12 residues. Germline CDR1 LGHDT, CDR2 YNNKEL (reference sequence). Comment on this clonotype: Its antigen remains unknown.

Study-level points and caveats: Among clonotypes expanded in thyroid above 0.001, most were also found in blood.

The TCR originated in a woman under 30 with Graves' hyperthyroidism. This chain uses TRBV3-1 with TRBJ1-2; unclear D gene. Sequenced material: blood. Written as DNA, the CDR3 is TGTGCCAGCAGCCAAGATAAGCGAGGCTACACCTTC. Its protein is CASSQDKRGYTF.